This T cell receptor beta chain is drawn from a study of T cell responses to AZD1222 COVID-19 vaccine (dated by TCRdb to about 2021). In the study overall: AZD1222 recipients with second doses at about 4 weeks or about 12 weeks were pooled, because spike-specific TCR depth and breadth did not differ between schedules. TCR sequencing was performed for some 250 trial participants, of whom roughly 200 were given two doses of AZD1222 and around 25 were given two doses of MenACWY control vaccine. Trial participants were enrolled by age into subgroups of 18-55, 56-69 and 70-plus years, and about 150, 27 and 61 TCR-sequenced participants, respectively, were included in these subgroups. General study outcomes and caveats: Spike-specific TCR breadth and depth rose significantly after two AZD1222 doses compared with day 0 and with MenACWY recipients. Most participants were white British and females outnumbered males, and the authors suggested that clonal diversity may have been underestimated. The 56-69-year group was small, and its depth increase did not reach significance, likely because of low power. Vaccine-associated CD4 TCRs spanned the whole spike protein, with dominant responses in regions 160-218 and 743-854. Because no day 14 peak-response samples were available, repertoires were characterized only after the peak T cell response. Epitopes outside the regions mutated in the B.1.351 and B.1.1.7 variants were reportedly recognized by nearly half of the unique spike-specific TCRs. Only a handful of AZD1222 recipients were SARS-CoV-2 seropositive at baseline, limiting conclusions about previously exposed vaccinees.

The CDR3 regions of human TCRbeta chains were subjected to immunosequencing. In the paper's pipeline: Repertoire TCRs were checked for matches against a reference library of SARS-CoV-2-specific TCRs that had been generated using the MIRA antigen-specificity platform. Breadth meant the fraction of unique TCRs that were SARS-CoV-2-associated, whereas depth meant the fraction of total T cells that were SARS-CoV-2-associated. Using the MIRA data, each spike-specific TCR was mapped to the spike region that the TCR reacts to and placed in a CD4 or CD8 class. Log10-transformed breadth and depth values were compared by one-way ANOVA with Sidak's multiple comparisons tests. TCRdb stores this immuneACCESS table with in-frame sequences only. Part of the clones is absent; in the studies checked, under half of the shortfall reflects unresolved V genes, and no reason is known for the rest. V and J calls and clone size are those listed in that table; D and trimming were worked out from the DNA. In this sample the table shows around 130,000 clones, 88% of which occur a single time. Approximately 8% of the sample goes to the ten largest clones.

In light of the paper, this sample's time point label describes: baseline before first vaccination. Vaccinee samples came from UK trials COV001 and COV002, including a single-blind randomized controlled phase 2/3 trial of AZD1222 (ChAdOx1 nCoV-19) in healthy adults. Trial participant PBMC samples were collected at day 0 and day 28 after the second dose for TCRbeta chain sequencing. A distance of 11 bases separates the germline ends of V and J, which lose 7 bases and 8 bases respectively. CDR1 LGHDT and CDR2 YNNKEL are derived from the germline V gene (reference sequence). The CDR3 holds 12 amino acids from the cysteine to the phenylalanine. Only CDR3 DNA is held: 36 bases, read in frame from base 1. About this clone itself: The antigen this receptor binds is unknown. No much larger clonotype is one base removed from it; base qualities were not supplied.

The rearranged segments are TRBV3-1 (or the pseudogene TRBV3-2) and TRBJ1-4, with TRBD1 tentatively as D gene (5 bases match). The origin of this receptor is an adult in good health. The starting material was peripheral blood, obtained on day 0 of AZD1222 vaccination. The CDR3 loop reads CASMGVEEKLFF. The DNA reads as follows: TGTGCCAGCATGGGGGTAGAAGAAAAACTGTTTTTT.